These T cell receptor beta chains were read from a single sample in a study of blood T cell repertoires in COVID-19. Clones were sequenced by immunoSEQ multiplex PCR, and TCRdb holds only the in-frame ones, with some missing. This sample has approximately 200,000 clones; approximately 86% occur once, and the top ten carry 1.1%. Sequencing was performed on peripheral blood. Receptors were obtained from a man aged 30-40 years with acute or convalescent COVID-19. Each CDR3 is given with its conserved first and last residue. A D gene is named only where the DNA matches it firmly. Clone size, where shown, is once, few, many, or a class for clones that have expanded.

cdr3_nt,cdr3_aa,d_call,v_call,j_call,clone_size
TGTGCCAGTAGTGCTAGGGGGACAGCCTTGAACACTGAAGCTTTCTTT,CASSARGTALNTEAFF,TRBD1,TRBV19,TRBJ1-1,-
TGTGCCACCAGCAGAGCTCAGGCTAGCGGGCTCACCGGGGAGCTGTTTTTT,CATSRAQASGLTGELFF,TRBD2,TRBV15,TRBJ2-2,once
TGTGCCAGTATGAAAGGGGGGGAGAATACGCAGTATTTT,CASMKGGENTQYF,-,TRBV19,TRBJ2-3,-
TGTGCCAGCTCACCAGGGCAGCAAGAGACCCAGTACTTC,CASSPGQQETQYF,-,TRBV18,TRBJ2-5,-
TGTGCCAGCAGCTCAGGGGCTCTTAACTATGGCTACACCTTC,CASSSGALNYGYTF,-,TRBV7-8,TRBJ1-2,-
TGTGCCAGCAGCCAAGATACGAGGACTACTGTAGGGTCCTATAATTCACCCCTCCACTTT,CASSQDTRTTVGSYNSPLHF,-,TRBV3-1/TRBV3-2,TRBJ1-6,-
TGTGCCAGTAGAACTACGACTCAGGGGGCAAACTATGGCTACACCTTC,CASRTTTQGANYGYTF,TRBD1,TRBV19,TRBJ1-2,-
TGTGCCAGCAGAAAAACTAGCGGTACAAACATTCAGTACTTC,CASRKTSGTNIQYF,TRBD2,TRBV28,TRBJ2-4,-
TGTGCCAGTAGTCCCCGACCGGGACTCCAGGGAGAGACCCAGTACTTC,CASSPRPGLQGETQYF,-,TRBV19,TRBJ2-5,-
TGTGCCAGTAGTATGGGGGGGAGCACTGAAGCTTTCTTT,CASSMGGSTEAFF,-,TRBV19,TRBJ1-1,-
TGTGCCATCGGAGGAAGAGGGCGGTCTTCGGCCAACGTCCTGACTTTC,CAIGGRGRSSANVLTF,-,TRBV5-4,TRBJ2-6,-
TGTGCCAGCAGTGACAGGGTAAAGACTGAAGCTTTCTTT,CASSDRVKTEAFF,TRBD1,TRBV27,TRBJ1-1,-
TGTGCCAGTAGTATTCGGCGCGGGGGCGGATCTGAAGCTTTCTTT,CASSIRRGGGSEAFF,-,TRBV19,TRBJ1-1,-
TGTGCCAGCACCACCGGGACTAGCGGGTTCAGCTCCTACGAGCAGTACTTC,CASTTGTSGFSSYEQYF,TRBD2,TRBV5-6,TRBJ2-7,-
TGTGCCAGCAGCCCGGGACTAGCGGGAGTCGAGACCCAGTACTTC,CASSPGLAGVETQYF,TRBD2,TRBV7-3,TRBJ2-5,-
TGCGCCAGCCACCCAGGACAGGGCAGAAACACCATATATTTT,CASHPGQGRNTIYF,TRBD1,TRBV5-1,TRBJ1-3,-
TGTGCCAGCTCAAATCGGGGGGGGCGGCTGAATCGGTACTTC,CASSNRGGRLNRYF,TRBD2,TRBV6-5,TRBJ2-7,-
TGTGCCAGCAGCCTGGGGAGGGCTTTCTTT,CASSLGRAFF,-,TRBV5-8,TRBJ1-1,-
TGTGCCACCAGCGTATCGGATCAGCCCCAGCATTTT,CATSVSDQPQHF,-,TRBV15,TRBJ1-5,-
TGTGCCAGCTCACTCTACGAGCAGTACTTC,CASSLYEQYF,-,TRBV2,TRBJ2-7,few
TGCGCCAGCAGCCATTGGGCAGGGGGCAATGGTCTCTATGGCTACACCTTC,CASSHWAGGNGLYGYTF,TRBD1,TRBV4-1,TRBJ1-2,-
TGTGCCAGCAGTTTGCCTCTGGGGAGGCGGTATTTT,CASSLPLGRRYF,-,TRBV27,TRBJ2-3,-
TGCGCCAGCAGCTTGCTACAGAACATGAACACTGAAGCTTTCTTT,CASSLLQNMNTEAFF,-,TRBV5-1,TRBJ1-1,-
TGTGCCAGCAGCCTCGGCGGTACTAACTATGGCTACACCTTC,CASSLGGTNYGYTF,-,TRBV28,TRBJ1-2,-
TGCAGTGTACACCCCCCTGGTGGACACGGATTT,CSVHPPGGHGF,-,TRBV20-1,TRBJ1-4,-
TGTGCCAGCTCACCCTTCTCTGGGGCCAACGTCCTGACTTTC,CASSPFSGANVLTF,-,TRBV18,TRBJ2-6,-
TGTGCCAGCAGTTCTTCACTAGCGGGCACCTACAATGAGCAGTTCTTC,CASSSSLAGTYNEQFF,TRBD2,TRBV6-6,TRBJ2-1,-
TGTGCCAGCAGCTTGCGGGGGGTGAGCAATCAGCCCCAGCATTTT,CASSLRGVSNQPQHF,-,TRBV5-8,TRBJ1-5,-
TGTGCCAGCAGCCAAGACGGAGGGTGGGAGCAGTACTTC,CASSQDGGWEQYF,-,TRBV3-1/TRBV3-2,TRBJ2-7,-
TGTGCCTGGAATCCAGGGGTTAACTATGGCTACACCTTC,CAWNPGVNYGYTF,-,TRBV30,TRBJ1-2,-
TGCAGCGTAGGGGACAGGGGAGCTGGAAACACCATATATTTT,CSVGDRGAGNTIYF,TRBD1,TRBV29-1,TRBJ1-3,once